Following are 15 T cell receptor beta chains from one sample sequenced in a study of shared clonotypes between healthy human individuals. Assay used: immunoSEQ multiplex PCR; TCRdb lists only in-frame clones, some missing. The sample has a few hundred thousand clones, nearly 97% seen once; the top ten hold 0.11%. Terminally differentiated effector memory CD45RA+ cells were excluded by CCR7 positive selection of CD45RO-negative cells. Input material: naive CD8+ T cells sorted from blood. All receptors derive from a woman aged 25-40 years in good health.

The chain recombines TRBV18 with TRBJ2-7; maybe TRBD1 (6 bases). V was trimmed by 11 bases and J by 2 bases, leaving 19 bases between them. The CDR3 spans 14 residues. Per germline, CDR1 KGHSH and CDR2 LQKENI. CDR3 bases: TGTGCCGCATCATCCGGGACAAAAACCTACGAGCAGTACTTC. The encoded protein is CAASSGTKTYEQYF. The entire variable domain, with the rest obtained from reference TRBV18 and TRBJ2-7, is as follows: NAGVMQNPRHLVRRRGQEARLRCSPMKGHSHVYWYRQLPEEGLKFMVYLQKENIIDESGMPKERFSAEFPKEGPSILRIQQVVRGDSAAYFCAASSGTKTYEQYFGPGTRLTVT.

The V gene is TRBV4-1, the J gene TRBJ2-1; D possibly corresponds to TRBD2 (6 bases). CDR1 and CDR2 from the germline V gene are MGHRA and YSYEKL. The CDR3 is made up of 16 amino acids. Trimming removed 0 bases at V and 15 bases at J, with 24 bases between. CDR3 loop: CASSQDSVASARPTFF. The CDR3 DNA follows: TGCGCCAGCAGCCAAGATAGTGTGGCTAGCGCTCGACCTACGTTCTTC.

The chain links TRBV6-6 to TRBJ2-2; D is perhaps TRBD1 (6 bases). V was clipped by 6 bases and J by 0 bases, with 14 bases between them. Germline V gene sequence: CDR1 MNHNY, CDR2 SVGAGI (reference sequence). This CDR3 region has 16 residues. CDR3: CASSHDRNTNTGELFF. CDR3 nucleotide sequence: TGTGCCAGCAGCCACGACAGGAACACGAACACCGGGGAGCTGTTTTTT.

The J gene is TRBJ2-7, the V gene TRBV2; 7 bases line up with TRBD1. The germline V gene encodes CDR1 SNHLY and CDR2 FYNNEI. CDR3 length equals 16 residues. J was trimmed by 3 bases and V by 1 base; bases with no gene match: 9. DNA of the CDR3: TGTGCCAGCAGTGAAGTAGTAGGACAGGAAAACTACGAGCAGTACTTC. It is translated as CASSEVVGQENYEQYF. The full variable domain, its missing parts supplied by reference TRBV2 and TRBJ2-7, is EPEVTQTPSHQVTQMGQEVILRCVPISNHLYFYWYRQILGQKVEFLVSFYNNEISEKSEIFDDQFSVERPDGSNFTLKIRSTKLEDSAMYFCASSEVVGQENYEQYFGPGTRLTVT.

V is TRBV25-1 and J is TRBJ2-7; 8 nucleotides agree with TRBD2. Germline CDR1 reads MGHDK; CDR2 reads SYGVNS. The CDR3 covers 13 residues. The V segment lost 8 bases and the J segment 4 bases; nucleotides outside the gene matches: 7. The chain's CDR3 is CASAPGGRYEQYF. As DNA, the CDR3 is TGTGCCAGCGCCCCGGGGGGGCGGTACGAGCAGTACTTC.

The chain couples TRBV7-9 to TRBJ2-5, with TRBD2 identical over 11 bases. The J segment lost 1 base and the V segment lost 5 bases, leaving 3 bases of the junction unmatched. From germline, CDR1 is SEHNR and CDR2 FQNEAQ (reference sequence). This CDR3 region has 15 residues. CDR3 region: CASSRLAGLQETQYF. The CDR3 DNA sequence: TGTGCCAGCAGCCGACTAGCGGGACTCCAAGAGACCCAGTACTTC. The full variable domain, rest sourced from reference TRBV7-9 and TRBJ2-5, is DTGVSQNPRHKITKRGQNVTFRCDPISEHNRLYWYRQTLGQGPEFLTYFQNEAQLEKSRLLSDRFSAERPKGSFSTLEIQRTEQGDSAMYLCASSRLAGLQETQYFGPGTRLLVL.

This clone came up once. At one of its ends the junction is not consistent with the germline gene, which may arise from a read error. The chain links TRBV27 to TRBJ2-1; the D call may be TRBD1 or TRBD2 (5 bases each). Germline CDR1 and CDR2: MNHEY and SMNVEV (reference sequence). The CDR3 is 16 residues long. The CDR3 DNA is TGTGCCAGCAGTCTATCCCCTAGGGGAGTGTACAATGAGCAGTTCTTC. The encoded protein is CASSLSPRGVYNEQFF.

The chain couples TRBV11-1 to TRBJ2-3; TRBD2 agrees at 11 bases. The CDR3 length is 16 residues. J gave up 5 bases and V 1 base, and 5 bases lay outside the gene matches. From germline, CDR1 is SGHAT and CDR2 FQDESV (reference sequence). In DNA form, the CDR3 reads TGTGCCAGCAGCTTAGTGAGTGGGACTAGCGGAGATACGCAGTATTTT. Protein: CASSLVSGTSGDTQYF.

The CDR3 region is CASSQAGRAKNIQYF. The CDR3 DNA follows: TGCGCCAGCAGTCAGGCCGGGCGGGCCAAAAACATTCAGTACTTC. The chain employs TRBV23-1 and TRBJ2-4; D gene unclear. TRBV23-1 is an ORF, and what it does is uncertain. Trimming took off 3 bases at V and 1 base at J, with 10 bases between the two ends. The length of the CDR3 is 15 residues.

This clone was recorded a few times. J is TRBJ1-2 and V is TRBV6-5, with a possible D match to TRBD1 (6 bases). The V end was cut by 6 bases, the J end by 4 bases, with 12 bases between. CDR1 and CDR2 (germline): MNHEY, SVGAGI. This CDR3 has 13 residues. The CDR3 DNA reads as TGTGCCAGCAGATATGGACAGTTCTATGGCTACACCTTC. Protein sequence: CASRYGQFYGYTF.

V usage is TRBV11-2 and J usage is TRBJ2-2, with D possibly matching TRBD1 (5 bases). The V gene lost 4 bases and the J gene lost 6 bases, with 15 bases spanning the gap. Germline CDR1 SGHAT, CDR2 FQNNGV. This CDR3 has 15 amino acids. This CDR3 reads CASSSSQGLAGELFF. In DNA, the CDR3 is TGTGCCAGCAGCTCATCTCAGGGTTTGGCCGGGGAGCTGTTTTTT.

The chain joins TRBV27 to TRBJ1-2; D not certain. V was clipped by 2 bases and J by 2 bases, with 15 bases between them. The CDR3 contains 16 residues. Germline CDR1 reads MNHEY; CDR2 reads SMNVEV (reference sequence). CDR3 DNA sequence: TGTGCCAGCAGTTTAAGCGCCAGGCAAGCCAACTATGGCTACACCTTC. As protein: CASSLSARQANYGYTF.

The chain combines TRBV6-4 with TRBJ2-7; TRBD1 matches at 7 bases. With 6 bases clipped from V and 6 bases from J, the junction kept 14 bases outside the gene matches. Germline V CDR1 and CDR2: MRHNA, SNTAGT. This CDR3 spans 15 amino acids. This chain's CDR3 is CASSRPRDSICEQYF. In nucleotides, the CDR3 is TGTGCCAGCAGCCGGCCCCGGGACAGCATTTGCGAGCAGTACTTC.

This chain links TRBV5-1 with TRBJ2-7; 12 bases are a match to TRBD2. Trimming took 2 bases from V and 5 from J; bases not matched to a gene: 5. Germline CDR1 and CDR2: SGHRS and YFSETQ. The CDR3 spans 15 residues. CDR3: CASSFTSGRLHEQYF. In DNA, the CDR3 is TGCGCCAGCAGCTTTACTAGCGGGAGGTTACACGAGCAGTACTTC.

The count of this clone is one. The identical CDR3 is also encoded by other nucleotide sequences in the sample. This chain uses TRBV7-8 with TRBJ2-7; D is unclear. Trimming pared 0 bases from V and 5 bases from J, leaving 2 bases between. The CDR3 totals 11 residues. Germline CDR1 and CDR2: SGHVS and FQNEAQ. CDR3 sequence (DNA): TGTGCCAGCAGCTTAGCCCACGAGCAGTACTTC. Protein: CASSLAHEQYF. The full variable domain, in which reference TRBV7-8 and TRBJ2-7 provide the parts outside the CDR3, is GAGVSQSPRYKVAKRGQDVALRCDPISGHVSLFWYQQALGQGPEFLTYFQNEAQLDKSGLPSDRFFAERPEGSVSTLKIQRTQQEDSAVYLCASSLAHEQYFGPGTRLTVT.